This entry is about one T cell receptor beta chain. Its antigen remains unknown. The read stops 3 residues short of the end of the CDR3; the missing end is completed from the germline J gene. All participants had a single incident cervical HPV16 infection, and prevalent HPV16 infections were excluded. Genomic DNA, averaging around 1,200 ng per sample, yielded TCR beta CDR3 via immunoSEQ. Data came from immunoSEQ multiplex PCR; TCRdb stores just in-frame clones and leaves some out. The repertoire shows about 35,000 clones; the top ten hold less than 7.5%. This entry comes from a study of T cells in women clearing cervical HPV infection. Study-wide results and caveats: Repertoire richness, not evenness, was significantly elevated in CIN3+ cases versus controls.

V dropped 5 bases and J dropped 2 bases, with 9 bases sitting between them. Germline loops: CDR1 SEHNR, CDR2 FQNEAQ (reference sequence). CDR3 length: 13 residues. Material for sequencing was blood buffy coat. The sequence came from a woman aged 18 to 75 with a cervical HPV16 infection that either progressed to CIN3+ or cleared (not recorded which). The chain uses TRBV7-9 and TRBJ1-2; the D gene is possibly TRBD1 (6 bases). The CDR3 loop is CASSVDRNYGYTF. The covered CDR3 bases are TGTGCCAGCAGCGTAGACAGGAACTATGGC.